This T cell receptor (beta chain) was obtained from a study of OX40 agonist ivuxolimab in advanced cancers. Background on the whole study: The costimulatory receptor OX40 (CD134) was targeted by ivuxolimab, a fully human IgG2 agonistic monoclonal antibody. Intravenous ivuxolimab was administered to patients every 2 weeks at six dose levels: 0.01, 0.1, 0.3, 1.5, 3 and 10 mg/kg. Of the roughly 50 dose-escalation patients, hepatocellular carcinoma was present in approximately 20, melanoma in around 15, renal cell carcinoma in 9 and head and neck cancer in 9. The dose-escalation cohort was 82.7% male with a mean age of approximately 60 years, ranging from roughly 23 to 80. Patients were allowed to have had prior anti-PD-1, anti-PD-L1 or anti-CTLA-4 therapy, and roughly two fifths of the dose-escalation patients had been treated with checkpoint inhibitors. Partial responses occurred in three dose-escalation patients: two with cutaneous melanoma and one with hepatocellular carcinoma. Peripheral TCRbeta sequencing was intended to test whether TCR sequence diversity was altered and clonal T-cell expansion was caused by ivuxolimab. The monotherapy dose-escalation portion (N = 52 patients) of the phase I ivuxolimab trial is reported in the paper.

With regard to this clone: Its antigen specificity is not known. Base qualities are not at hand, and no much larger clone is one base apart.

Patients with autoimmune disease history or receiving systemic immunosuppression were excluded from the trial. In every dose cohort, peripheral blood was drawn for TCR sequencing at baseline, cycle 4 day 1, and cycle 7 day 1. Samples came from an open-label, multicenter, first-in-human phase I dose-escalation trial of ivuxolimab. The trial enrolled adults with locally advanced or metastatic head and neck squamous cell, hepatocellular, melanoma or renal cell carcinoma. CD4+ and CD8+ T cells were sorted separately from peripheral blood before TCR sequencing. The paper as a whole reports these results and caveats: Partial responders in the 0.1-3.0 mg/kg groups had among the lowest normalized peripheral clonal expansion, especially among CD8+ T cells. Low levels of normalized T-cell clonal expansion were also shown by some nonresponding patients. After ivuxolimab, expanded clones were on average more numerous among CD8+ T cells than among CD4+ T cells. Antigen specificity was not determined for the clonally expanded peripheral T cells. At doses of 0.1 to 3.0 mg/kg, clonal expansion of both CD4+ and CD8+ blood T cells was observed from baseline to week 6.

To sequence the TCRbeta CDR3 region, genomic DNA was isolated from the sorted cells. The immunoSEQ Assay was used to sequence the TCRbeta CDR3 regions. The table comes from immuneACCESS by way of TCRdb, which keeps in-frame sequences with V and J called. Part of the clones is missing from these tables; in studies checked, under half for an unresolved V gene and the rest for unknown reasons. The sample records fewer than 75,000 clones, 80% to 95% of which are singletons. About 2% of the sample lies in the top ten. Measured from the cysteine to the phenylalanine, the CDR3 is 13 residues long. Of all the DNA, just the CDR3 is kept, 39 bases in frame from base 1. V is shortened by 6 bases, J by 2 bases, and the region joining them spans 8 bases. Via the germline V gene, CDR1 is KGHSH and CDR2 LQKENI.

This receptor was obtained from an adult with an advanced solid tumor such as melanoma, head and neck, liver or kidney cancer. This chain joins TRBV18 to TRBJ1-3; 5 matching bases give a weak D call of TRBD1. The source was CD4+ or CD8+ T cells sorted from blood, collected in a trial of the OX40 agonist ivuxolimab. Read as DNA, the sequence is TGTGCCAGCTCTGGGGGTCCTGGAAACACCATATATTTT. It is translated as CASSGGPGNTIYF.